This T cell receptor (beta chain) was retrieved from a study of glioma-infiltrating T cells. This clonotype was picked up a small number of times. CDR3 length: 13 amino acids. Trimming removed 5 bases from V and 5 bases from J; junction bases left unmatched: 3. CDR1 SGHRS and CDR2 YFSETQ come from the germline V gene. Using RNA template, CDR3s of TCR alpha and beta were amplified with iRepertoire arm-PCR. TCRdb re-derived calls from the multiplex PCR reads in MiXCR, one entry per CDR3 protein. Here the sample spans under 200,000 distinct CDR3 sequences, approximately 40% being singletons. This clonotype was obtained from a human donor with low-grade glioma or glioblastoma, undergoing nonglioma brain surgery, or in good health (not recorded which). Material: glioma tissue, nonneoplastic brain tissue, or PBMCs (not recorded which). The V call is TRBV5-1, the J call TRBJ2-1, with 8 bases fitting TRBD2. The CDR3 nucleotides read TGCGCCAGCAGAGCGGGAGATAACAATGAGCAGTTCTTC. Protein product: CASRAGDNNEQFF.